This entry lists 17 T cell receptor beta chains sequenced from one sample in a study of T-cell memory formation after mild COVID-19. TCRdb analysed the 5' RACE reads with MiXCR anew, one entry per CDR3 protein. The profile shows more than 80,000 distinct CDR3 sequences, approximately 15% of them singletons. The sequenced sample consisted of PBMCs or a T cell subset sorted from them (not recorded which). The receptors originated from an adult woman who had mild COVID-19 (a few samples of this study predate the infection). Cell type and time point are not known.

This CDR3 reads CATSLSPGQGYSYEQYF. Here the CDR3 DNA reads TGTGCCACCAGTTTGAGCCCGGGACAGGGATACTCCTACGAGCAGTACTTC. This chain joins TRBV24-1 and TRBJ2-7; TRBD1 aligns across 9 bases. After removal of 6 bases from V and 0 bases from J, the junction contained 11 bases not matched to a gene. The CDR3 has 17 amino acids. Germline V lookup: CDR1 KGHDR, CDR2 SFDVKD.

This clonotype occurred a few times. The chain uses TRBV20-1 and TRBJ2-7, with 7 bases matching TRBD2. V was pared by 0 bases and J by 3 bases, with 5 bases of the junction left unmatched. Germline V gene lookup returns CDR1 DFQATT and CDR2 SNEGSKA (reference sequence). The CDR3 sequence is 14 residues long. The CDR3 spells CSARDQGGVYEQYF. CDR3 nucleotide sequence: TGCAGTGCTAGAGACCAGGGAGGGGTCTACGAGCAGTACTTC.

The table lists this clonotype with a few counts. This chain links TRBV7-8 with TRBJ2-5, with D possibly matching TRBD1 (5 bases). V lost 5 bases and J 5 bases, leaving 6 bases between the germline ends. The CDR3 totals 11 residues. Germline CDR1 is SGHVS and CDR2 is FQNEAQ. CDR3 DNA: TGTGCCAGCAGCCCAGGGGAGACCCAGTACTTC. Its translation: CASSPGETQYF.

This clonotype was seen more than once but under ten times. The V gene is TRBV27, the J gene TRBJ1-5; 7 bases agree with TRBD1. CDR1 MNHEY and CDR2 SMNVEV come from the germline V gene (reference sequence). Trimming cost V 5 bases and J 5 bases; bases outside gene matches: 6. The CDR3 covers 14 residues. The CDR3 region has the DNA TGTGCCAGCAGTATCAGGGGGACTTATCAGCCCCAGCATTTT. Translating gives CASSIRGTYQPQHF.

The DNA of the CDR3 is TGTGCCAGCAGCCCCGCTAATTCACTTAGCTCCTACGAGCAGTACTTC. It yields the protein CASSPANSLSSYEQYF. The chain combines TRBV7-9 with TRBJ2-7; D unclear. Germline V gene data show CDR1 as SEHNR and CDR2 as FQNEAQ (reference sequence). The CDR3 sequence is 16 residues long. V lost 5 bases and J 0 bases, leaving 17 bases between the germline ends.

The V call is TRBV18, the J call TRBJ2-5; D uncertain. The CDR3 length is 14 residues. V lost 2 bases and J 3 bases, leaving 10 bases between the germline ends. CDR1 KGHSH and CDR2 LQKENI come from the germline V gene. The CDR3 region is CASSPVGQKETQYF. In nucleotides, the CDR3 is TGTGCCAGCTCACCAGTTGGGCAAAAAGAGACCCAGTACTTC.

This clonotype was observed a few times. J is TRBJ2-7 and V is TRBV6-5; TRBD2 agrees at 11 bases. Germline CDR1 MNHEY, CDR2 SVGAGI. After removal of 4 bases from V and 1 base from J, the junction contained 12 bases not matched to a gene. The CDR3 extends over 18 amino acids. Here the CDR3 reads CASSSPWTTSGSSYEQYF. The CDR3, as DNA: TGTGCCAGCAGTTCTCCCTGGACCACTAGCGGGAGTTCCTACGAGCAGTACTTC.

The chain couples TRBV7-7 to TRBJ2-5; tentative D call: TRBD2 (6 bases). CDR3 length: 15 amino acids. Trimming cost V 4 bases and J 3 bases, with 15 bases left between them. The V gene's germline CDR1 is SSHAT and CDR2 FNYEAQ (reference sequence). CDR3 sequence reads: CASSSQHGGEETQYF. The CDR3 DNA is TGTGCCAGCAGCTCCCAACACGGGGGAGAAGAGACCCAGTACTTC.

The table lists this clonotype with many counts. The gene calls are TRBV5-1 and TRBJ2-7, with D perhaps TRBD2 (5 bases). CDR3 length: 13 amino acids. Trimming took 4 bases from V and 7 from J, leaving 15 bases between them. CDR1 SGHRS and CDR2 YFSETQ come from the germline V gene. In nucleotides, the CDR3 is TGCGCCAGCAGCCCGCTGGAAAGAGGGGAGCAGTACTTC. Its translation is CASSPLERGEQYF. Full variable domain (outside the CDR3, taken from reference TRBV5-1 and TRBJ2-7): KAGVTQTPRYLIKTRGQQVTLSCSPISGHRSVSWYQQTPGQGLQFLFEYFSETQRNKGNFPGRFSGRQFSNSRSEMNVSTLELGDSALYLCASSPLERGEQYFGPGTRLTVT.

V gene TRBV12-3 or TRBV12-4 combines with J gene TRBJ2-5; a weak D match, TRBD1 (5 bases). This CDR3 has 13 amino acids. The V gene lost 5 bases and the J gene lost 7 bases, with 14 bases spanning the gap. CDR3 sequence: CASSPDILGTQYF. The CDR3 nucleotides read TGTGCCAGCAGTCCGGACATCTTGGGGACCCAGTACTTC.

V and J are TRBV29-1 and TRBJ1-2, with 10 bases fitting TRBD1. CDR1 and CDR2 (germline): SQVTM, ANQGSEA. CDR3 length: 12 amino acids. V was pared by 3 bases and J by 7 bases, with 2 bases of the junction left unmatched. The CDR3 DNA reads TGCAGCGTTGAGAGACAGGGGGCTGGCTACACCTTC. It specifies CSVERQGAGYTF.

This clonotype was observed a few times. V gene TRBV13 combines with J gene TRBJ2-5, with 10 bases fitting TRBD2. Germline-derived CDR1 and CDR2 are PRHDT and FYEKMQ (reference sequence). The CDR3 is made up of 18 amino acids. V lost 3 bases to trimming and J lost 2 bases; unmatched junction nucleotides: 12. This CDR3 reads CASSFVRELAGIQETQYF. CDR3 bases: TGTGCCAGCAGCTTCGTCCGGGAACTAGCGGGGATACAAGAGACCCAGTACTTC.

V is TRBV15 and J is TRBJ2-2, with D possibly TRBD1 on 6 matching bases. The V gene lost 5 bases and the J gene lost 4 bases, with 8 bases spanning the gap. The CDR3 extends over 13 amino acids. From germline, CDR1 is LNHNV and CDR2 YYDKDF (reference sequence). CDR3 DNA sequence: TGTGCCACCAGCGAAGGGGGCACCGGGGAGCTGTTTTTT. It yields the protein CATSEGGTGELFF.

The V gene is TRBV20-1, the J gene TRBJ2-1; D gene ambiguous. V was shortened by 3 bases and J by 5 bases, with 14 bases between the two germline ends. This CDR3 has 14 residues. Germline CDR1 and CDR2: DFQATT and SNEGSKA (reference sequence). CDR3 in DNA: TGCAGTGCTAGGATTGGGCCTCACGACAATGAGCAGTTCTTC. Translated, it gives CSARIGPHDNEQFF.

The sample holds a few counts of this clonotype. CDR3 protein: CASTTTGVQPTNEKLFF. The DNA of the CDR3 is TGTGCCAGTACCACTACAGGTGTCCAGCCAACTAATGAAAAACTGTTTTTT. The rearrangement uses TRBV19 and TRBJ1-4; D is possibly TRBD1 (5 bases). The CDR3 is made up of 17 amino acids. The germline V and J ends were trimmed by 7 bases and 0 bases, with 18 bases remaining between them. Germline V gene lookup returns CDR1 LNHDA and CDR2 SQIVND (reference sequence).

This clonotype was recorded a few times. V is TRBV7-9 and J is TRBJ2-7; a weak D match, TRBD1 (5 bases). Trimming left V 9 bases short and J 2 bases short, with 11 bases between. The CDR3 runs to 12 residues. CDR1 and CDR2 from the germline V gene are SEHNR and FQNEAQ (reference sequence). Here the CDR3 DNA reads TGTGCCAGTCGTGGGGCCCCCTACGAGCAGTACTTC. Its protein is CASRGAPYEQYF.

The chain recombines TRBV4-1 with TRBJ2-1, with 9 bases identical to TRBD1. The CDR3 consists of 18 residues. Trimming removed 1 base from V and 4 bases from J; junction bases left unmatched: 11. The germline V gene has CDR1 MGHRA and CDR2 YSYEKL. DNA of the CDR3: TGCGCCAGCAGCCAAGTGTTCTCAGGGACAGGGTTTTACAATGAGCAGTTCTTC. This encodes CASSQVFSGTGFYNEQFF.